This T cell receptor beta chain was profiled in a study of identical twins. Study-wide results and caveats: Low generation-probability sequences were in excess among twin-shared out-of-frame alpha sequences.

A universal primer site came from template switching; cDNA carried unique molecular identifiers. TCRdb processed the 5' RACE reads anew with MiXCR; each CDR3 protein has one entry. In the table there are 210,000 or so distinct CDR3 sequences, approximately 8.3% of which are singletons. This clonotype was seen a few times. What it binds is not known. Germline V gene data show CDR1 as SEHNR and CDR2 as FQNEAQ (reference sequence). With V trimmed by 5 bases and J by 3 bases, 2 bases remained unmatched. The CDR3 sequence is 14 residues long. A further study also used this sample, focusing on yellow fever vaccine responses in identical twins.

This clonotype was obtained from a woman aged 18-35 years in good health. Material: memory (CD45RO+) T cells sorted from blood. The chain is built from TRBV7-9 and TRBJ1-4; 8 bases align to TRBD1. In nucleotides, the CDR3 is TGTGCCAGCAGCGCGGACAGGGCTAATGAAAAACTGTTTTTT. Translated: CASSADRANEKLFF.